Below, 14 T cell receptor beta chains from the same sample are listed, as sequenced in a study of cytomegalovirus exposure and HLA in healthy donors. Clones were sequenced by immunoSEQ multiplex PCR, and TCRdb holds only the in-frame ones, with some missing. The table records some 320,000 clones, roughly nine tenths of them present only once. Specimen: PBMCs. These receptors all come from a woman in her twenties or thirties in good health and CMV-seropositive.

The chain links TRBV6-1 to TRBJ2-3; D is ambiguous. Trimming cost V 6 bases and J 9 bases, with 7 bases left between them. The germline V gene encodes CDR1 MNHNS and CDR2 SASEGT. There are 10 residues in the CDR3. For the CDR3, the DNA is TGTGCCAGCAGCTTCCTGACGCAGTATTTT. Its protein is CASSFLTQYF.

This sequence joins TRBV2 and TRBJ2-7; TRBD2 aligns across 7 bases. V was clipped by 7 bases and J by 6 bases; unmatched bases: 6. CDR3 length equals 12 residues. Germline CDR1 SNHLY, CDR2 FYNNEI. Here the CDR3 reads CASKWGGIEQYF. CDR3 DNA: TGTGCCAGCAAGTGGGGGGGGATCGAGCAGTACTTC.

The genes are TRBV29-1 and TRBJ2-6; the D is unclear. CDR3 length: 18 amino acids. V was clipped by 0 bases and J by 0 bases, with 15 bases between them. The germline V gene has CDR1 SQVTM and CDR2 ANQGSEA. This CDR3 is CSVEEKRSQSSGANVLTF. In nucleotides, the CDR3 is TGCAGCGTTGAAGAAAAGAGGTCCCAGAGCTCTGGGGCCAACGTCCTGACTTTC.

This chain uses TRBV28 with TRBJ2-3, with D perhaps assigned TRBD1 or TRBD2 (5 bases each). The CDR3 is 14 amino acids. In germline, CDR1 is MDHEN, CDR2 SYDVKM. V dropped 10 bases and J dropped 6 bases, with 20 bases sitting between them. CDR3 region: CATSDHGTTDTQYF. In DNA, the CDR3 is TGTGCCACCTCGGACCACGGGACCACGGATACGCAGTATTTT.

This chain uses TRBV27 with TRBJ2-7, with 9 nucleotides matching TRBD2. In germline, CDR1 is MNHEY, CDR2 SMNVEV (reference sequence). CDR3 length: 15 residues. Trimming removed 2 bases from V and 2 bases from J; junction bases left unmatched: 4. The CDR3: CASSLGSSGTYEQYF. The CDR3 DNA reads TGTGCCAGCAGTTTAGGGTCTAGCGGGACCTACGAGCAGTACTTC.

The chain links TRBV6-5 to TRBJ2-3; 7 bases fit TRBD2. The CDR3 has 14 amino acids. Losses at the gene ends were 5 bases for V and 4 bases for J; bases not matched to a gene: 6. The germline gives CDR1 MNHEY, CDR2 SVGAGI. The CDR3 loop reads CASSDRLAPDTQYF. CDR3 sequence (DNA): TGTGCCAGCAGTGACCGACTAGCTCCAGATACGCAGTATTTT.

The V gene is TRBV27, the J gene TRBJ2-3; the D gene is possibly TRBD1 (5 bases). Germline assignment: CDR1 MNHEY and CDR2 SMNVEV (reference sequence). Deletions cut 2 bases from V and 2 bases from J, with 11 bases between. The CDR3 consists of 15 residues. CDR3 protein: CASSLLQGATDTQYF. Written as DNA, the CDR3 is TGTGCCAGCAGTTTACTTCAAGGGGCCACAGATACGCAGTATTTT.

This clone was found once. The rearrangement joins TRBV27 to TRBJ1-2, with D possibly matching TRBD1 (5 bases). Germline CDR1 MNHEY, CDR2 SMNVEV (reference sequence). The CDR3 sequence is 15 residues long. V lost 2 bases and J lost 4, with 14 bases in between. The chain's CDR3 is CASSLEGSGFYGYTF. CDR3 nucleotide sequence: TGTGCCAGCAGTTTAGAGGGCTCAGGGTTCTATGGCTACACCTTC.

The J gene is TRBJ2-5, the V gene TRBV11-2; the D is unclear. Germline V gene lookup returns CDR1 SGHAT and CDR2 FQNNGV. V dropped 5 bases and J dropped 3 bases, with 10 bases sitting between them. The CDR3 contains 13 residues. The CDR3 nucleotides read TGTGCCAGCAGCCGTGGAATTGAAGAGACCCAGTACTTC. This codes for CASSRGIEETQYF.

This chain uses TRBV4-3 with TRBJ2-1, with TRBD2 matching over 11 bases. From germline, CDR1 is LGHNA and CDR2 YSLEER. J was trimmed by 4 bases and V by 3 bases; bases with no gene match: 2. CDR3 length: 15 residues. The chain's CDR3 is CASSQIAGGYNEQFF. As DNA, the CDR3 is TGCGCCAGCAGCCAGATAGCGGGAGGGTACAATGAGCAGTTCTTC.

The CDR3 here is CASSLSASGNQQYF. The DNA for the CDR3 is TGTGCCAGCAGTTTATCCGCTAGCGGGAACCAGCAGTACTTC. The gene calls are TRBV27 and TRBJ2-7, with 9 nucleotides matching TRBD2. This CDR3 region has 14 residues. Looked up from germline, CDR1 is MNHEY and CDR2 is SMNVEV (reference sequence). Germline trimming cut 0 bases from V and 8 bases from J; bases unmatched to any gene: 5.

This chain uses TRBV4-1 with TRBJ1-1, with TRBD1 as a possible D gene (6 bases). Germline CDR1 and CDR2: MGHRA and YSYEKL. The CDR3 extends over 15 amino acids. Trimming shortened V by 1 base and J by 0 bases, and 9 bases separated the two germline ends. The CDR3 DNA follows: TGCGCCAGCAGCCAAGTGGGGGCCATGAACACTGAAGCTTTCTTT. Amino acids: CASSQVGAMNTEAFF.

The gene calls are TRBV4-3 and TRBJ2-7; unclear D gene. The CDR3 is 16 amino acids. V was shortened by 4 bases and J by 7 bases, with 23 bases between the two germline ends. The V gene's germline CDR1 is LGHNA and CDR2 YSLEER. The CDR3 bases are TGCGCCAGCAGCCCCACTCCTGTGCTACCCACTGGGGAGCAGTACTTC. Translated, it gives CASSPTPVLPTGEQYF.

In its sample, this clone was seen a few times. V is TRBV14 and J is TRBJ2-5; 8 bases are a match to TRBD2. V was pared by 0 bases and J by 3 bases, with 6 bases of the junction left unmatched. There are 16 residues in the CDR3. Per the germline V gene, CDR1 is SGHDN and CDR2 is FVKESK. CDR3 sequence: CASSQDPAGAEETQYF. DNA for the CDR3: TGTGCCAGCAGCCAAGACCCAGCGGGGGCAGAAGAGACCCAGTACTTC.